A single sample is the source of the 19 T cell receptor beta chains below, sequenced in a study of T cells in localized non-small cell lung cancer. The method was immunoSEQ multiplex PCR; TCRdb's version includes in-frame clones alone and lacks a portion of them. Here the sample spans 41,000 or so clones, around 83% being singletons. The input for sequencing was peripheral blood, taken before any cancer treatment. The receptors here all came from a woman aged 18-50 years with stage III lung adenocarcinoma.

V usage is TRBV5-1 and J usage is TRBJ1-5; D ambiguous. Between the trimmed V and J ends, which lost 2 bases and 0 bases, there was a span of 6 bases. Per the germline V gene, CDR1 is SGHRS and CDR2 is YFSETQ. The CDR3 length is 14 residues. The CDR3 spells CASSLDYSNQPQHF. In nucleotides, the CDR3 is TGCGCCAGCAGCTTAGATTATAGCAATCAGCCCCAGCATTTT.

The chain links TRBV19 to TRBJ2-2; D is perhaps TRBD1 or TRBD2 (5 bases each). This CDR3 is built from 13 residues. Trimming left V 5 bases short and J 6 bases short, with 10 bases between. Germline assignment: CDR1 LNHDA and CDR2 SQIVND (reference sequence). As DNA, the CDR3 is TGTGCCAGTAGTGGGGGTATCGCCGGGGAGCTGTTTTTT. Protein sequence: CASSGGIAGELFF.

The gene calls are TRBV13 and TRBJ2-6; no reliable D call. CDR3 length equals 15 residues. Trimming left V 4 bases short and J 0 bases short, with 7 bases between. In germline, CDR1 is PRHDT, CDR2 FYEKMQ (reference sequence). The CDR3 is CASSSSISGANVLTF. The CDR3, as DNA: TGTGCCAGCAGCTCAAGTATCTCTGGGGCCAACGTCCTGACTTTC.

The chain employs TRBV9 and TRBJ1-5; D is undetermined. The V end was cut by 1 base, the J end by 4 bases, with 12 bases between. CDR1 SGDLS and CDR2 YYNGEE come from the germline V gene. The CDR3 totals 15 residues. CDR3 DNA sequence: TGTGCCAGCAGCGTAAGTGGTCTAACTAATCAGCCCCAGCATTTT. This encodes CASSVSGLTNQPQHF. Full variable domain (outside the CDR3, taken from reference TRBV9 and TRBJ1-5): DSGVTQTPKHLITATGQRVTLRCSPRSGDLSVYWYQQSLDQGLQFLIQYYNGEERAKGNILERFSAQQFPDLHSELNLSSLELGDSALYFCASSVSGLTNQPQHFGDGTRLSIL.

This clone is judged medium-sized. V gene TRBV6-5 combines with J gene TRBJ1-1; no reliable D call. From germline, CDR1 is MNHEY and CDR2 SVGAGI. V was cut by 4 bases and J by 8 bases, with 17 bases left in between. The CDR3 length is 14 residues. The CDR3 DNA sequence: TGTGCCAGCAGTTCCGAGTACCGCTCCGGGGAAGCTTTCTTT. Protein: CASSSEYRSGEAFF.

The V call is TRBV4-2, the J call TRBJ1-3; the match to TRBD1 covers 10 bases. The CDR3 covers 17 residues. V gave up 2 bases and J gave up 6 bases; unmatched junction bases: 10. Germline values: CDR1 LGHNA, CDR2 YNFKEQ. The CDR3 sequence: CASSQHLGQGTENTIYF. The CDR3 region has the DNA TGTGCCAGCAGCCAACATTTGGGACAGGGGACTGAAAACACCATATATTTT.

This sequence joins TRBV11-2 and TRBJ2-6; TRBD1 is a possible D gene (6 bases). V was pared by 8 bases and J by 3 bases, with 14 bases between. This CDR3 spans 15 amino acids. CDR1 and CDR2 (germline): SGHAT, FQNNGV. The CDR3 DNA is TGTGCCAGCGCCTGGGACATATTTGGGGCCAACGTCCTGACTTTC. Encoded protein: CASAWDIFGANVLTF.

The chain links TRBV2 to TRBJ2-3, with 10 bases lining up with TRBD2. Germline V CDR1 and CDR2: SNHLY, FYNNEI. This CDR3 has 18 residues. V lost 6 bases to trimming and J lost 3 bases; unmatched junction nucleotides: 15. The CDR3 region is CASSDRWTSGAGTDTQYF. CDR3 bases: TGTGCCAGCAGCGATCGTTGGACTAGCGGCGCCGGTACAGATACGCAGTATTTT.

The genes are TRBV2 and TRBJ1-4; tentatively, D is TRBD1 (5 bases). Trimming removed 6 bases at V and 3 bases at J, with 11 bases between. In germline, CDR1 is SNHLY, CDR2 FYNNEI. The CDR3 spans 14 residues. The CDR3 sequence: CASSLGGANEKLFF. The CDR3 DNA reads as TGTGCCAGCAGCCTAGGAGGGGCTAATGAAAAACTGTTTTTT.

The chain recombines TRBV19 with TRBJ2-7; 13 bases map to TRBD2. The CDR3 runs to 14 residues. V trimming: 9 bases; J trimming: 2 bases; junction bases outside the gene matches: 4. Germline V gene sequence: CDR1 LNHDA, CDR2 SQIVND (reference sequence). CDR3 amino acids: CASGTSGNTYEQYF. CDR3 nucleotides: TGTGCCAGCGGGACTAGCGGGAATACCTACGAGCAGTACTTC. The full variable domain, rest sourced from reference TRBV19 and TRBJ2-7, is DGGITQSPKYLFRKEGQNVTLSCEQNLNHDAMYWYRQDPGQGLRLIYYSQIVNDFQKGDIAEGYSVSREKKESFPLTVTSAQKNPTAFYLCASGTSGNTYEQYFGPGTRLTVT.

V usage is TRBV19 and J usage is TRBJ1-5; TRBD1 matches 12 bases. CDR1 is LNHDA, CDR2 SQIVND, per germline (reference sequence). The CDR3 length is 13 residues. J lost 6 bases, V lost 6 bases, and 0 bases had no gene match. The CDR3 DNA is TGTGCCAGTAGGGGACAGGGGGCTCAGCCCCAGCATTTT. Its translation: CASRGQGAQPQHF.

The J gene is TRBJ1-2, the V gene TRBV11-2; D is perhaps TRBD1 (6 bases). With 1 base removed from V and 4 bases from J, the gap between germline ends came to 10 bases. The CDR3 loop spans 14 amino acids. Germline V lookup: CDR1 SGHAT, CDR2 FQNNGV. The CDR3 loop is CASSLAGHLYGYTF. Here the CDR3 DNA reads TGTGCCAGCAGCTTAGCGGGACACCTCTATGGCTACACCTTC.

V and J are TRBV5-6 and TRBJ1-3, with a weak D call TRBD1 (6 bases). CDR1 is SGHDT, CDR2 YYEEEE, per germline. The CDR3 totals 14 residues. The germline V and J ends were trimmed by 4 bases and 4 bases, with 12 bases remaining between them. The CDR3 DNA is TGTGCCAGCAGCGAATCAGGGGTCGGAAACACCATATATTTT. This translates into CASSESGVGNTIYF.

The chain is built from TRBV6-6 and TRBJ2-1; a possible D gene is TRBD2 (6 bases). The CDR3 consists of 13 residues. CDR1 MNHNY and CDR2 SVGAGI come from the germline V gene (reference sequence). V was cut by 4 bases and J by 6 bases, with 10 bases left in between. In DNA form, the CDR3 reads TGTGCCAGCAGTTCCGCGGGGTCCAATGAGCAGTTCTTC. It yields the protein CASSSAGSNEQFF.

This clone was recorded once. The chain carries TRBV7-9 and TRBJ2-5, with D perhaps assigned TRBD1 or TRBD2 (6 bases each). The ends were cut back, 0 bases at V and 3 bases at J, with 11 bases in the middle. There are 15 residues in the CDR3. CDR1 is SEHNR and CDR2 is FQNEAQ in the germline V gene (reference sequence). CDR3 sequence (DNA): TGTGCCAGCAGCTTAGCAGGAGGGGGTGAAGAGACCCAGTACTTC. Amino acids: CASSLAGGGEETQYF.

This chain joins TRBV2 and TRBJ1-2; D gene unclear. Trimming took 7 bases from V and 6 from J, leaving 21 bases between them. The CDR3 loop spans 15 amino acids. Germline CDR1 and CDR2: SNHLY and FYNNEI. Written as DNA, the CDR3 is TGTGCCAGCAATTGGGTATGGTCATCCTATAATGGCTACACCTTC. Translated, it gives CASNWVWSSYNGYTF.

This CDR3 is CASSYDRDSHQPQHF. CDR3 in DNA: TGTGCCAGCAGTTACGACCGGGACAGTCATCAGCCCCAGCATTTT. V usage is TRBV6-5 and J usage is TRBJ1-5; 7 nucleotides line up with TRBD1. Germline V lookup: CDR1 MNHEY, CDR2 SVGAGI. The CDR3 length is 15 residues. The ends lost 2 bases at V and 5 bases at J; junction bases unmatched: 6.

The V gene is TRBV7-2, the J gene TRBJ1-1; D perhaps matches TRBD1 (6 bases). CDR1 is SGHTA, CDR2 FQGNSA, per germline. Trimming left V 3 bases short and J 1 base short, with 21 bases between. The CDR3 consists of 18 residues. The CDR3, as DNA: TGTGCCAGCAGCTTGTACTCAATGCGGGGGGCGGGGAACACTGAAGCTTTCTTT. Amino acid sequence: CASSLYSMRGAGNTEAFF.

The rearrangement joins TRBV29-1 to TRBJ1-2; D is possibly TRBD1 (5 bases). Germline lookup yields CDR1 SQVTM and CDR2 ANQGSEA. V was trimmed by 5 bases and J by 8 bases, leaving 12 bases between them. The CDR3 consists of 11 residues. CDR3 amino acids: CSVFQGNGYTF. CDR3 sequence (DNA): TGCAGCGTTTTCCAGGGTAACGGCTACACCTTC.